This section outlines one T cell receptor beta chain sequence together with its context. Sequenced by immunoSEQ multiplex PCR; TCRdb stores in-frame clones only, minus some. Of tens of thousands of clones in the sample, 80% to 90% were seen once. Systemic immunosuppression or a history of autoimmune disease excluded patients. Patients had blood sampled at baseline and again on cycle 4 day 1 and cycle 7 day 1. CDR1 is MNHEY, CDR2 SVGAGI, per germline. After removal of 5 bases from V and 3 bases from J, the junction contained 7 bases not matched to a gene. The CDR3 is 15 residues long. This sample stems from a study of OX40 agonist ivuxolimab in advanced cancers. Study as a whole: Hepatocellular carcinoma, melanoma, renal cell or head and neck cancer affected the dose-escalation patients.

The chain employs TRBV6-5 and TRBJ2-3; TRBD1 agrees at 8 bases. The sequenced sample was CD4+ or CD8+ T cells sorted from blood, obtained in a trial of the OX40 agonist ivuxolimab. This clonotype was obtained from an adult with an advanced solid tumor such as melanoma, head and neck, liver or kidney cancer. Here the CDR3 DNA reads TGTGCCAGCAGTAACCAGGGGGCCGATACAGATACGCAGTATTTT. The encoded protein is CASSNQGADTDTQYF.